These 22 T cell receptor beta chains originate from one sample sequenced in a study of shared clonotypes between healthy human individuals. Sequencing used immunoSEQ multiplex PCR; TCRdb keeps in-frame clones, though not all of them. The data show just over 2,000,000 clones, with roughly 95% seen just once and 0.1% to 0.15% held by the top ten. Sequencing was performed on naive CD4+ T cells sorted from blood. Documented subset: CD45RA+ positively selected. The origin of the receptors is a man in his late teens or twenties in good health.

The chain links TRBV18 to TRBJ2-3; 8 bases match TRBD2. CDR1 and CDR2 (germline): KGHSH, LQKENI. Trimming cost V 4 bases and J 0 bases; bases outside gene matches: 3. This CDR3 contains 15 residues. The CDR3 here is CASSRLAPSTDTQYF. The CDR3 coding sequence is TGTGCCAGCTCACGACTAGCGCCTAGCACAGATACGCAGTATTTT.

The chain carries TRBV9 and TRBJ1-6; D ambiguous. CDR3 length equals 15 residues. Germline CDR1 is SGDLS and CDR2 is YYNGEE. V was shortened by 0 bases and J by 9 bases, with 13 bases between the two germline ends. The CDR3 sequence is CASSVELGVGSPLHF. The CDR3 DNA reads TGTGCCAGCAGCGTAGAACTGGGTGTCGGTTCACCCCTCCACTTT. Full variable domain (missing parts from reference TRBV9 and TRBJ1-6): DSGVTQTPKHLITATGQRVTLRCSPRSGDLSVYWYQQSLDQGLQFLIQYYNGEERAKGNILERFSAQQFPDLHSELNLSSLELGDSALYFCASSVELGVGSPLHFGNGTRLTVT.

The chain employs TRBV4-2 and TRBJ2-2; D gene unclear. Germline CDR1 LGHNA, CDR2 YNFKEQ. This CDR3 has 12 amino acids. V lost 1 base and J lost 7, with 4 bases in between. CDR3 amino acids: CASSQGNGELFF. DNA for the CDR3: TGTGCCAGCAGCCAAGGAAACGGGGAGCTGTTTTTT.

V gene TRBV18 combines with J gene TRBJ1-3; D is uncertain. Germline V gene sequence: CDR1 KGHSH, CDR2 LQKENI. V was pared by 6 bases and J by 0 bases, with 21 bases between. The CDR3 has 18 residues. The CDR3 sequence is CASSPSPRTRTSGNTIYF. The CDR3 coding sequence is TGTGCCAGCTCCCCGTCCCCTAGAACAAGGACCTCTGGAAACACCATATATTTT.

The V gene is TRBV5-4, the J gene TRBJ1-2; D remains unclear. Germline CDR1 reads SGHNT; CDR2 reads YYREEE (reference sequence). Trimming pared 1 base from V and 1 base from J, leaving 11 bases between. This CDR3 contains 15 residues. CDR3 loop: CASSLRAESNYGYTF. CDR3 nucleotides: TGTGCCAGCAGCTTGAGGGCGGAAAGTAACTATGGCTACACCTTC.

The chain recombines TRBV5-8 with TRBJ2-2, with 10 bases lining up with TRBD1. Germline V gives CDR1 SGHTS, CDR2 YDEGEE. The length of the CDR3 is 16 residues. V was pared by 4 bases and J by 5 bases, with 8 bases of the junction left unmatched. The CDR3 protein is CASSKRGQGWTGELFF. For the CDR3, the DNA is TGTGCCAGCAGCAAACGGGGACAGGGGTGGACCGGGGAGCTGTTTTTT.

The rearrangement links TRBV27 to TRBJ2-1, with 7 bases lining up with TRBD2. CDR3 length: 18 amino acids. CDR1 and CDR2 from the germline V gene are MNHEY and SMNVEV (reference sequence). After removal of 2 bases from V and 7 bases from J, the junction contained 17 bases not matched to a gene. CDR3 DNA: TGTGCCAGCAGTTTAATTTTACGGACTACCCTGGGGGGGAATGAGCAGTTCTTC. Its translation: CASSLILRTTLGGNEQFF.

A remark on this clone: The identical CDR3 is also encoded by other nucleotide sequences in the sample. The rearrangement links TRBV7-2 to TRBJ2-7; 11 positions agree with TRBD2. The CDR3 covers 14 residues. From germline, CDR1 is SGHTA and CDR2 FQGNSA. Losses at the gene ends were 5 bases for V and 1 base for J; bases not matched to a gene: 1. The CDR3 coding sequence is TGTGCCAGCAGCCCTAGCGGGGGGTCCTACGAGCAGTACTTC. It yields the protein CASSPSGGSYEQYF. Together with reference TRBV7-2 and TRBJ2-7, the CDR3 gives the full variable domain: GAGVSQSPSNKVTEKGKDVELRCDPISGHTALYWYRQSLGQGLEFLIYFQGNSAPDKSGLPSDRFSAERTGGSVSTLTIQRTQQEDSAVYLCASSPSGGSYEQYFGPGTRLTVT.

In this sample, this clone turned up many times. This chain uses TRBV9 with TRBJ1-4; D remains ambiguous. V was trimmed by 4 bases and J by 8 bases, leaving 15 bases between them. Per the germline V gene, CDR1 is SGDLS and CDR2 is YYNGEE. The CDR3 has 14 residues. The CDR3 region is CASSKGAGVEKLFF. The DNA of the CDR3 is TGTGCCAGCAGCAAGGGTGCGGGAGTCGAAAAACTGTTTTTT.

The chain carries TRBV7-8 and TRBJ2-7; 7 bases align to TRBD2. Germline V CDR1 and CDR2: SGHVS, FQNEAQ. The ends lost 0 bases at V and 4 bases at J; junction bases unmatched: 3. This CDR3 contains 14 residues. CDR3 nucleotide sequence: TGTGCCAGCAGCTTAGCGGGAGGGCCGTACGAGCAGTACTTC. Its translation: CASSLAGGPYEQYF.

A note on this clone: This CDR3 is also generated by other DNA sequences in the sample. CDR3 DNA: TGTGCCAGCAGTTACGGCGGGAACTCCTACGAGCAGTACTTC. Protein product: CASSYGGNSYEQYF. V and J are TRBV6-5 and TRBJ2-7; D perhaps matches TRBD2 (6 bases). The CDR3 sequence is 14 residues long. V was clipped by 2 bases and J by 0 bases, with 8 bases between them. Germline-derived CDR1 and CDR2 are MNHEY and SVGAGI.

The chain employs TRBV11-3 and TRBJ2-3, with D possibly TRBD2 on 5 matching bases. V lost 2 bases to trimming and J lost 3 bases, with 15 bases between them. Germline V gives CDR1 SGHNT, CDR2 YENEEA. The CDR3 sequence is 16 residues long. In nucleotides, the CDR3 is TGTGCCAGCAGCTTAAATAGTTGGGGAGAGACAGATACGCAGTATTTT. It specifies CASSLNSWGETDTQYF. Full variable domain (outside the CDR3, taken from reference TRBV11-3 and TRBJ2-3): EAGVVQSPRYKIIEKKQPVAFWCNPISGHNTLYWYLQNLGQGPELLIRYENEEAVDDSQLPKDRFSAERLKGVDSTLKIQPAELGDSAVYLCASSLNSWGETDTQYFGPGTRLTVL.

On this clone itself: Distinct nucleotide sequences in the sample also encode this CDR3. This rearrangement joins TRBV9 to TRBJ2-1, with 7 positions matching TRBD2. Unmatched junction bases numbered 1, after V lost 3 bases and J lost 4 bases. CDR3 length: 13 residues. Germline loops: CDR1 SGDLS, CDR2 YYNGEE. CDR3 in amino acids: CASSASGYNEQFF. CDR3 nucleotides: TGTGCCAGCAGCGCTAGCGGTTACAATGAGCAGTTCTTC.

The chain combines TRBV30 with TRBJ1-1, with D unclear. With 0 bases removed from V and 0 bases from J, the gap between germline ends came to 8 bases. Germline V gene data show CDR1 as GTSNPN and CDR2 as SVGIG (reference sequence). The CDR3 runs to 14 residues. CDR3 in amino acids: CAWSVEKLNTEAFF. CDR3 coding DNA: TGTGCCTGGAGTGTAGAAAAGCTGAACACTGAAGCTTTCTTT. The whole variable domain, remainder taken from reference TRBV30 and TRBJ1-1, is SQTIHQWPATLVQPVGSPLSLECTVEGTSNPNLYWYRQAAGRGLQLLFYSVGIGQISSEVPQNLSASRPQDRQFILSSKKLLLSDSGFYLCAWSVEKLNTEAFFGQGTRLTVV.

CDR3 coding DNA: TGTGCCAGTCGGGGGGGCATGCCCTACGAGCAGTACTTC. Translation gives CASRGGMPYEQYF. J is TRBJ2-7 and V is TRBV28; 8 nucleotides align to TRBD2. Germline lookup yields CDR1 MDHEN and CDR2 SYDVKM. After removal of 9 bases from V and 2 bases from J, the junction contained 6 bases not matched to a gene. The CDR3 is 13 residues long.

The rearrangement joins TRBV5-1 to TRBJ2-2; perhaps D is TRBD1 or TRBD2 (5 bases each). There are 14 residues in the CDR3. Trimming removed 2 bases from V and 4 bases from J, with 9 bases in between. Germline V lookup: CDR1 SGHRS, CDR2 YFSETQ. CDR3 region: CASSLPGSTGELFF. The CDR3 DNA reads TGCGCCAGCAGCTTACCAGGGAGCACCGGGGAGCTGTTTTTT.

The chain has TRBV18 and TRBJ1-3; tentative D call: TRBD1 (5 bases). V lost 8 bases and J 0 bases, leaving 11 bases between the germline ends. The CDR3 is 14 amino acids. Germline CDR1 reads KGHSH; CDR2 reads LQKENI. This chain's CDR3 is CASRLTGSGNTIYF. CDR3 DNA sequence: TGTGCCAGCCGCCTCACAGGCTCTGGAAACACCATATATTTT.

The V gene is TRBV19, the J gene TRBJ2-7; weak D call: TRBD1 (5 bases). Trimming took 5 bases from V and 7 from J, leaving 18 bases between them. The CDR3 length is 14 residues. Germline V lookup: CDR1 LNHDA, CDR2 SQIVND (reference sequence). The CDR3 nucleotides are TGTGCCAGTAGTGACGACAGCTTTCAGGGAGAGCAGTACTTC. Amino acids: CASSDDSFQGEQYF.

This clone has a single count. This sequence joins TRBV11-1 and TRBJ2-3; tentatively, D is TRBD2 (6 bases). Germline V lookup: CDR1 SGHAT, CDR2 FQDESV (reference sequence). V shed 5 bases and J shed 1 base, with 13 bases lying between them. This CDR3 is built from 15 residues. CDR3 sequence reads: CASSPTGGGTDTQYF. The CDR3 DNA reads as TGTGCCAGCAGCCCAACGGGCGGGGGCACAGATACGCAGTATTTT.

The rearrangement joins TRBV7-2 to TRBJ2-2; D gene ambiguous. Looked up from germline, CDR1 is SGHTA and CDR2 is FQGNSA. V was trimmed by 10 bases and J by 5 bases, leaving 20 bases between them. The CDR3 has 15 residues. CDR3 amino acids: CATHYRAASTGELFF. The CDR3 DNA sequence: TGTGCCACCCATTACCGGGCCGCTTCGACCGGGGAGCTGTTTTTT.

Notes on this clone: Other DNA sequences in this specimen translate into the identical CDR3. The chain has TRBV27 and TRBJ2-7, with TRBD1 matching 10 bases. V lost 0 bases and J lost 2; bases outside the gene matches: 1. In germline, CDR1 is MNHEY, CDR2 SMNVEV (reference sequence). The CDR3 has 15 residues. CDR3 residues: CASSLSGQGAYEQYF. CDR3 DNA sequence: TGTGCCAGCAGTTTATCCGGACAGGGGGCCTACGAGCAGTACTTC.

The chain has TRBV5-1 and TRBJ2-7, with D hard to call. The CDR3 contains 13 residues. Germline loops: CDR1 SGHRS, CDR2 YFSETQ. The V and J ends lost 7 bases and 2 bases respectively, with 13 bases between them. CDR3 residues: CASRNRGTYEQYF. CDR3 bases: TGCGCCAGCCGGAACCGTGGGACCTACGAGCAGTACTTC.